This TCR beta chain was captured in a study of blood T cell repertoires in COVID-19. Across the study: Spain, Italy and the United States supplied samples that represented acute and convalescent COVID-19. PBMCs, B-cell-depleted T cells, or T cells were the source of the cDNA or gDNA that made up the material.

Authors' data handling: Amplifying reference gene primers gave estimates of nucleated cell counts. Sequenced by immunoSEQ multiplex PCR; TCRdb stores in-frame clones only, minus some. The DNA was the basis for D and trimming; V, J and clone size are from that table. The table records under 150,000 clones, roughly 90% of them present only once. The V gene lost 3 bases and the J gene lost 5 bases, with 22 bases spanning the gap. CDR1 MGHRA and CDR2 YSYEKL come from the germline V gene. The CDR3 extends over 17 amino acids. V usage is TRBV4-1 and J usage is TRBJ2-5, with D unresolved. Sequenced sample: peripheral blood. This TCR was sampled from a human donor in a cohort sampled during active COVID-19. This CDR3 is CASSQARPTPFGETQYF. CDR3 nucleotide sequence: TGCGCCAGCAGCCAGGCGAGACCGACGCCTTTCGGGGAGACCCAGTACTTC.